The present TCR beta chain was sequenced within a study of tumor-infiltrating lymphocytes in localized non-small cell lung cancer. Across the whole study: Resected tumor was paired with non-adjacent uninvolved lung from the same patient.

As concerns this clone: Its matching antigen is unknown.

Sequencing used immunoSEQ multiplex PCR; TCRdb keeps in-frame clones, though not all of them. The table lists 9,000 to 10,000 clones, 60% to 80% of them singletons. Findings of the study overall: Different pieces of the same tissue were used for each assay. Tumor T-cell fraction was not associated with recurrence-free survival. Tumors had more T cell infiltration than uninvolved lung, per TCRbeta sequencing and CD3 counts.

Unmatched junction bases numbered 10, after V lost 3 bases and J lost 1 base. The CDR3 is 16 residues long. The germline CDR1 and CDR2 sequences are GTSNPN and SVGIG (reference sequence). The chain has TRBV30 and TRBJ2-3, with 7 bases fitting TRBD2. This TCR was sampled from a human donor with non-small cell lung cancer. Input material: lung tumor tissue. This chain's CDR3 is CAWSPSSGHRTDTQYF. CDR3 nucleotide sequence: TGTGCCTGGAGCCCTTCTAGCGGCCACCGCACAGATACGCAGTATTTT.